What follows are 25 T cell receptor beta chains derived from one specimen sequenced in a study of OX40 agonist ivuxolimab in advanced cancers. Measured with immunoSEQ multiplex PCR; TCRdb has only the in-frame clones, and not every one. The table records fewer than 70,000 clones, around 86% of them present only once. Sequenced here: CD4+ or CD8+ T cells sorted from blood, sampled in a trial of the OX40 agonist ivuxolimab. These receptors all come from an adult with an advanced solid tumor such as melanoma, head and neck, liver or kidney cancer.

CDR3 in DNA: TGTGCCAGCAATGGGCGGGGGGGCCTCTACGAGCAGTACTTC. Translation: CASNGRGGLYEQYF. The V call is TRBV28, the J call TRBJ2-7; TRBD2 aligns across 9 bases. The CDR3 is 14 amino acids. CDR1 and CDR2 from the germline V gene are MDHEN and SYDVKM. With 7 bases clipped from V and 3 bases from J, the junction kept 7 bases outside the gene matches.

The CDR3 DNA is TGTGCCAGCAGCTTCAGGATAATGAACACCGGGGAGCTGTTTTTT. Amino acids: CASSFRIMNTGELFF. The chain couples TRBV11-2 to TRBJ2-2; D remains unclear. The germline V gene has CDR1 SGHAT and CDR2 FQNNGV. V was pared by 3 bases and J by 1 base, with 9 bases between. This CDR3 is built from 15 residues.

This chain connects TRBV4-2 to TRBJ2-1; TRBD2 matches 14 bases. The CDR3 is 16 residues long. From germline, CDR1 is LGHNA and CDR2 YNFKEQ. V lost 1 base, J lost 4 bases, and 0 bases stayed unmatched. The DNA for the CDR3 is TGTGCCAGCAGCCAAGGGACTAGCGGGAGGTACAATGAGCAGTTCTTC. This encodes CASSQGTSGRYNEQFF.

This clone appeared once. The rearrangement uses TRBV7-3 and TRBJ2-2; D gene uncertain. Germline CDR1 SGHTA, CDR2 FQGTGA. The CDR3 is made up of 14 amino acids. With 6 bases removed from V and 4 bases from J, the gap between germline ends came to 12 bases. CDR3 DNA sequence: TGTGCCAGCAGTCGGGTGTCGGCCACCGGGGAGCTGTTTTTT. This gives the protein CASSRVSATGELFF. The entire variable domain, with the rest obtained from reference TRBV7-3 and TRBJ2-2, is as follows: GAGVSQTPSNKVTEKGKYVELRCDPISGHTALYWYRQSLGQGPEFLIYFQGTGAADDSGLPNDRFFAVRPEGSVSTLKIQRTERGDSAVYLCASSRVSATGELFFGEGSRLTVL.

The V gene is TRBV19, the J gene TRBJ2-3; TRBD1 agrees at 8 bases. Germline-derived CDR1 and CDR2 are LNHDA and SQIVND (reference sequence). The length of the CDR3 is 16 residues. The V gene end was trimmed by 7 bases and the J gene end by 3 bases; junction bases not matched to a gene: 12. CDR3 residues: CASISSPGQVTDTQYF. The DNA for the CDR3 is TGTGCCAGTATTAGCTCCCCGGGACAGGTAACAGATACGCAGTATTTT.

The CDR3 nucleotides are TGTGCCAGCAGCCTACAGGCTAATCAGCCCCAGCATTTT. Amino acids: CASSLQANQPQHF. V and J are TRBV27 and TRBJ1-5, with TRBD1 as a possible D gene (5 bases). Germline CDR1 is MNHEY and CDR2 is SMNVEV (reference sequence). The CDR3 runs to 13 residues. Trimming stripped 6 bases from V and 4 bases from J, with 10 bases between.

V usage is TRBV5-8 and J usage is TRBJ1-1; 9 bases agree with TRBD1. V lost 0 bases and J lost 0; bases outside the gene matches: 3. This CDR3 has 16 amino acids. Germline CDR1 and CDR2: SGHTS and YDEGEE. CDR3 amino acids: CASSLDGTGLNTEAFF. The CDR3 nucleotides read TGTGCCAGCAGCTTGGATGGGACAGGGCTGAACACTGAAGCTTTCTTT.

J is TRBJ2-5 and V is TRBV18, with 7 positions matching TRBD1. The J call may be in error: the DNA end matches TRBJ2-7 better. The CDR3 length is 17 residues. Germline V lookup: CDR1 KGHSH, CDR2 LQKENI. CDR3 coding DNA: TGTGCCAGCTCACCAATCTCCGGGACAGCTAGTTCCTACGAGCAGTACTTC. This gives the protein CASSPISGTASSYEQYF.

This chain joins TRBV7-6 and TRBJ2-2, with D hard to call. There are 16 residues in the CDR3. Trimming removed 5 bases at V and 0 bases at J, with 13 bases between. CDR1 is SGHVS and CDR2 is FNYEAQ in the germline V gene. CDR3 in DNA: TGTGCCAGCAGCCCTTTCAGGACCGCGAACACCGGGGAGCTGTTTTTT. Protein sequence: CASSPFRTANTGELFF.

This chain uses TRBV6-4 with TRBJ2-1; 8 bases line up with TRBD2. The CDR3 is 16 residues long. Germline lookup yields CDR1 MRHNA and CDR2 SNTAGT. With 1 base clipped from V and 0 bases from J, the junction kept 2 bases outside the gene matches. This CDR3 is CASSDFSGSSYNEQFF. CDR3 in DNA: TGTGCCAGCAGTGACTTCAGCGGGAGCTCCTACAATGAGCAGTTCTTC.

The chain recombines TRBV5-1 with TRBJ2-3; D is perhaps TRBD1 (6 bases). CDR1 is SGHRS and CDR2 is YFSETQ in the germline V gene. Trimming pared 0 bases from V and 3 bases from J, leaving 11 bases between. This CDR3 spans 15 amino acids. DNA of the CDR3: TGCGCCAGCAGCTTGGTGGGGGCGCGAACAGATACGCAGTATTTT. Residues: CASSLVGARTDTQYF.

For this clone: The identical CDR3 is also encoded by other nucleotide sequences in the sample. The V gene is TRBV6-1, the J gene TRBJ2-3; D not resolved. Per germline, CDR1 MNHNS and CDR2 SASEGT. CDR3 length: 12 residues. V was cut by 5 bases and J by 1 base, with 4 bases left in between. CDR3 residues: CASSWGTDTQYF. The CDR3 coding sequence is TGTGCCAGCAGTTGGGGCACAGATACGCAGTATTTT.

The chain couples TRBV6-1 to TRBJ2-5, with 9 bases identical to TRBD2. V lost 2 bases to trimming and J lost 5 bases; unmatched junction nucleotides: 6. Germline CDR1 reads MNHNS; CDR2 reads SASEGT. This CDR3 has 15 amino acids. CDR3 sequence: CASSEQRGVGETQYF. The DNA of the CDR3 is TGTGCCAGCAGTGAACAGCGGGGGGTTGGGGAGACCCAGTACTTC.

This chain uses TRBV28 with TRBJ2-1, with a tentative D call TRBD2 (5 bases). The CDR3 is 15 amino acids. Looked up from germline, CDR1 is MDHEN and CDR2 is SYDVKM. Trimming stripped 3 bases from V and 7 bases from J, with 16 bases between. In nucleotides, the CDR3 is TGTGCCAGCAGTTTGGGTGGTCTAGCAAAAAATGAGCAGTTCTTC. Translating it yields CASSLGGLAKNEQFF.

The rearrangement joins TRBV10-3 to TRBJ1-1; weak D call: TRBD1 (6 bases). V was pared by 8 bases and J by 3 bases, with 13 bases between. Germline CDR1 reads ENHRY; CDR2 reads SYGVKD. The CDR3 has 13 residues. The CDR3 here is CAIGSRGDTEAFF. CDR3 bases: TGTGCCATCGGATCCAGGGGCGACACTGAAGCTTTCTTT.

The genes are TRBV19 and TRBJ1-2; 11 bases align to TRBD1. CDR3 size: 17 residues. CDR1 LNHDA and CDR2 SQIVND come from the germline V gene (reference sequence). After removal of 5 bases from V and 3 bases from J, the junction contained 11 bases not matched to a gene. The CDR3 DNA sequence: TGTGCCAGTAGTCCAACCGCCGGGACAGGGGGTGACTATGGCTACACCTTC. Its protein is CASSPTAGTGGDYGYTF.

This chain connects TRBV27 to TRBJ2-5; the D is unclear. CDR1 and CDR2 from the germline V gene are MNHEY and SMNVEV (reference sequence). V dropped 0 bases and J dropped 5 bases, with 7 bases sitting between them. This CDR3 region has 13 residues. CDR3 sequence reads: CASSLSGWETQYF. The CDR3 region has the DNA TGTGCCAGCAGTTTATCGGGATGGGAGACCCAGTACTTC.

The gene calls are TRBV6-6 and TRBJ1-5; TRBD1 might be the D (5 bases). Germline loops: CDR1 MNHNY, CDR2 SVGAGI (reference sequence). The CDR3 extends over 16 amino acids. V was clipped by 5 bases and J by 2 bases, with 16 bases between them. Here the CDR3 reads CASSPIQGDRNQPQHF. Written as DNA, the CDR3 is TGTGCCAGCAGTCCCATTCAGGGTGATCGCAATCAGCCCCAGCATTTT.

The V and J genes are TRBV7-9 and TRBJ2-1; 11 nucleotides match TRBD2. CDR1 and CDR2 from the germline V gene are SEHNR and FQNEAQ (reference sequence). J gave up 7 bases and V 5 bases, and 7 bases lay outside the gene matches. This CDR3 has 15 residues. The CDR3 bases are TGTGCCAGCAGCGTGAGACTAGCGGGGACAAATGAGCAGTTCTTC. Its translation: CASSVRLAGTNEQFF.

The chain couples TRBV9 to TRBJ2-3; D is ambiguous. CDR1 SGDLS and CDR2 YYNGEE come from the germline V gene. The CDR3 contains 13 residues. V gave up 1 base and J gave up 4 bases, with 7 bases separating them. CDR3 coding DNA: TGTGCCAGCAGCGTACGGTTTGCAGATACGCAGTATTTT. Its translation: CASSVRFADTQYF. The full variable domain, in which reference TRBV9 and TRBJ2-3 provide the parts outside the CDR3, is DSGVTQTPKHLITATGQRVTLRCSPRSGDLSVYWYQQSLDQGLQFLIQYYNGEERAKGNILERFSAQQFPDLHSELNLSSLELGDSALYFCASSVRFADTQYFGPGTRLTVL.

This sequence joins TRBV2 and TRBJ1-5; 9 positions match TRBD1. Looked up from germline, CDR1 is SNHLY and CDR2 is FYNNEI. This CDR3 spans 16 amino acids. The V gene end was trimmed by 6 bases and the J gene end by 3 bases; junction bases not matched to a gene: 9. CDR3 loop: CASRGHRGPSNQPQHF. The CDR3 DNA reads as TGTGCCAGCAGGGGCCACAGGGGGCCGTCCAATCAGCCCCAGCATTTT.

The genes are TRBV9 and TRBJ1-6, with 9 bases lining up with TRBD1. V shed 3 bases, J shed 5 bases, and the junction held 3 bases outside the gene matches. This CDR3 has 15 residues. Germline V gene data show CDR1 as SGDLS and CDR2 as YYNGEE. The CDR3 protein is CASSERQGDNSPLHF. The CDR3 DNA reads TGTGCCAGCAGCGAGCGACAGGGGGATAATTCACCCCTCCACTTT.

This chain joins TRBV4-2 and TRBJ2-7, with 8 bases aligning to TRBD2. J gave up 4 bases and V 2 bases, and 4 bases lay outside the gene matches. The CDR3 spans 14 residues. Germline V lookup: CDR1 LGHNA, CDR2 YNFKEQ. Here the CDR3 DNA reads TGTGCCAGCAGCCAAACGGGAGGGAAATACGAGCAGTACTTC. Protein sequence: CASSQTGGKYEQYF.

The CDR3 nucleotides are TGTGCCTGGAAGGGGGTAGGATCACTGGGAAACATTCAGTACTTC. Protein product: CAWKGVGSLGNIQYF. This chain links TRBV30 with TRBJ2-4; D is perhaps TRBD1 (6 bases). Germline V lookup: CDR1 GTSNPN, CDR2 SVGIG (reference sequence). Trimming left V 4 bases short and J 6 bases short, with 19 bases between. This CDR3 region has 15 residues.

The gene calls are TRBV2 and TRBJ2-1; no clear D. The CDR3 sequence is 13 residues long. CDR1 is SNHLY and CDR2 is FYNNEI in the germline V gene. The germline V and J ends were trimmed by 7 bases and 2 bases, with 9 bases remaining between them. The CDR3 coding sequence is TGTGCCAGCAACAGCCGTCCCTACAATGAGCAGTTCTTC. The encoded protein is CASNSRPYNEQFF.